These 27 T cell receptor beta chains originate from one sample sequenced in a study of molecular identifiers for immune sequencing clone quantification. TCRdb used MiXCR to reprocess the PCR reads, holding one entry per CDR3 protein. The repertoire holds about 40,000 distinct CDR3 sequences, with about a quarter as singletons. Sequenced: naive CD8+ T cells from blood, with Jurkat cell RNA spiked in. Stated subset: FACS-sorted CD8+CD4-CCR7+CD45RA+ naive T cells. All receptors derive from a human donor in good health. Some libraries in this study had Jurkat cell RNA spiked in.

This clonotype was observed many times. This chain joins TRBV30 and TRBJ2-7; tentative D call: TRBD1 (6 bases). This CDR3 comprises 15 residues. V was pared by 1 base and J by 3 bases, with 16 bases between. Germline CDR1 and CDR2: GTSNPN and SVGIG (reference sequence). The CDR3 sequence is CAWSARDTWFYEQYF. DNA for the CDR3: TGTGCCTGGAGTGCCCGGGACACCTGGTTCTACGAGCAGTACTTC.

The CDR3: CAIAPVFPAHEQFF. CDR3 nucleotide sequence: TGTGCCATCGCACCGGTGTTCCCCGCCCATGAGCAGTTCTTC. The rearrangement links TRBV6-6 to TRBJ2-1; D ambiguous. The CDR3 sequence is 14 residues long. Germline V lookup: CDR1 MNHNY, CDR2 SVGAGI (reference sequence). V was trimmed by 10 bases and J by 8 bases, leaving 21 bases between them.

Worth noting for this clonotype: Being one base from a much bigger clone, this may be a read error. V gene TRBV11-2 combines with J gene TRBJ2-5, with D perhaps being TRBD1 or TRBD2 (5 bases each). CDR1 is SGHAT, CDR2 FQNNGV, per germline. Trimming pared 3 bases from V and 1 base from J, leaving 12 bases between. This CDR3 region has 15 residues. The CDR3 region is CASSFPRGCQETQYF. CDR3 DNA sequence: TGTGCCAGCAGCTTCCCCCGGGGCTGCCAAGAGACCCAGTACTTC.

Regarding this clonotype: A read error may produce the germline difference seen at one junction end. This chain links TRBV27 with TRBJ1-5; D ambiguous. From germline, CDR1 is MNHEY and CDR2 SMNVEV (reference sequence). The CDR3 extends over 13 amino acids. The chain's CDR3 is CASSLSPYRPQQF. CDR3 bases: TGTGCCAGCAGTTTATCCCCGTATCGGCCCCAGCAATTT.

Ten or more counts support this clonotype. The rearrangement joins TRBV14 to TRBJ2-7; 8 bases line up with TRBD1. This CDR3 is 16 amino acids long. V shed 2 bases and J 2 bases; nucleotides not matched to a gene: 8. Germline loops: CDR1 SGHDN, CDR2 FVKESK. The CDR3, as DNA: TGTGCCAGCAGCCAAACCCGGGACAGGAAAACCTACGAGCAGTACTTC. Translating it yields CASSQTRDRKTYEQYF.

This clonotype was seen repeatedly, ten times or more. The V call is TRBV29-1, the J call TRBJ2-5; weak D call: TRBD1 (5 bases). V dropped 8 bases and J dropped 1 base, with 11 bases sitting between them. The CDR3 covers 12 residues. Germline CDR1 and CDR2: SQVTM and ANQGSEA. CDR3 region: CSYRQIQETQYF. The CDR3 DNA sequence: TGCAGCTACCGACAGATCCAAGAGACCCAGTACTTC.

Comment on this clonotype: Possible read error: a much larger clone is one base away. The chain couples TRBV4-1 to TRBJ2-5, with TRBD2 matching 7 bases. Trimming at V came to 2 bases and at J to 9 bases, leaving 6 bases not matched to a gene. Germline assignment: CDR1 MGHRA and CDR2 YSYEKL. There are 13 residues in the CDR3. CDR3 sequence reads: CASSQSQGGPQYF. The CDR3 DNA is TGCGCCAGCAGCCAAAGCCAGGGAGGGCCCCAGTACTTC.

The rearrangement uses TRBV28 and TRBJ2-1, with a weak D call TRBD2 (6 bases). Trimming shortened V by 3 bases and J by 8 bases, and 17 bases separated the two germline ends. The CDR3 covers 15 residues. Germline V gene lookup returns CDR1 MDHEN and CDR2 SYDVKM. This CDR3 is CASSFRGARFHEQFF. CDR3 DNA: TGTGCCAGCAGTTTTCGCGGGGCTAGATTCCATGAGCAGTTCTTC.

This clonotype was counted at least ten times. The rearrangement uses TRBV6-1 and TRBJ2-7; TRBD1 might be the D (5 bases). V was shortened by 7 bases and J by 3 bases, with 13 bases between the two germline ends. CDR1 is MNHNS and CDR2 is SASEGT in the germline V gene. The CDR3 runs to 13 residues. Here the CDR3 reads CASTDRQIYEQYF. The CDR3 bases are TGTGCCAGCACCGACAGACAAATCTACGAGCAGTACTTC.

This clonotype has a count of ten or more. The rearrangement joins TRBV3-1 to TRBJ2-7, with 7 bases matching TRBD1. CDR1 and CDR2 (germline): LGHDT, YNNKEL (reference sequence). This CDR3 is built from 16 residues. V lost 3 bases and J lost 2; bases outside the gene matches: 10. Here the CDR3 DNA reads TGTGCCAGCAGCCAGGCAAGAGGACAGGAGACCTACGAGCAGTACTTC. This gives the protein CASSQARGQETYEQYF.

This clonotype was detected a few times. The CDR3 loop is CASSPGSSGGQEQFF. For the CDR3, the DNA is TGTGCCAGCAGTCCCGGTTCGAGCGGAGGCCAGGAGCAGTTCTTC. V gene TRBV6-6 combines with J gene TRBJ2-1; a possible D gene is TRBD2 (5 bases). Germline values: CDR1 MNHNY, CDR2 SVGAGI (reference sequence). The CDR3 contains 15 residues. The V gene lost 5 bases and the J gene lost 10 bases, with 21 bases spanning the gap.

By share of the sample, this clonotype is medium-sized. The genes are TRBV7-2 and TRBJ1-1; D gene unclear. Trimming pared 5 bases from V and 3 bases from J, leaving 13 bases between. The length of the CDR3 is 14 residues. The germline V gene encodes CDR1 SGHTA and CDR2 FQGNSA. The chain's CDR3 is CASSLEVGYTEAFF. As DNA, the CDR3 is TGTGCCAGCAGCCTAGAGGTTGGTTACACTGAAGCTTTCTTT.

The gene calls are TRBV27 and TRBJ2-2; D gene ambiguous. CDR3 length equals 13 residues. Trimming removed 5 bases from V and 4 bases from J, with 8 bases in between. Germline V CDR1 and CDR2: MNHEY, SMNVEV (reference sequence). The CDR3 here is CASSPSTTGELFF. CDR3 nucleotide sequence: TGTGCCAGCAGTCCGTCTACCACCGGGGAGCTGTTTTTT.

This clonotype was seen at least ten times. The rearrangement uses TRBV5-4 and TRBJ2-3; 15 nucleotides agree with TRBD2. Trimming took 3 bases from V and 1 from J; bases not matched to a gene: 3. CDR1 is SGHNT, CDR2 YYREEE, per germline (reference sequence). The CDR3 loop spans 17 amino acids. The CDR3 DNA is TGTGCCAGCAGCTCGGGACTAGCGGGAGGAGGCACAGATACGCAGTATTTT. Translated, it gives CASSSGLAGGGTDTQYF.

The chain has TRBV4-2 and TRBJ1-3; D is unclear. The germline CDR1 and CDR2 sequences are LGHNA and YNFKEQ. The CDR3 is 15 residues long. V was pared by 0 bases and J by 4 bases, with 10 bases between. CDR3 bases: TGTGCCAGCAGCCAAGAAGCAGACGAAGGAAACACCATATATTTT. Translation: CASSQEADEGNTIYF.

This clonotype was counted ten times or more. The chain uses TRBV30 and TRBJ2-3; 11 bases agree with TRBD2. Germline V lookup: CDR1 GTSNPN, CDR2 SVGIG (reference sequence). This CDR3 contains 15 residues. Trimming cost V 1 base and J 6 bases; bases outside gene matches: 6. The DNA of the CDR3 is TGTGCCTGGAGTGGACTAGCGGGGTCTGCGGATACGCAGTATTTT. Its protein is CAWSGLAGSADTQYF.

V usage is TRBV12-3 or TRBV12-4 and J usage is TRBJ2-1, with 11 bases fitting TRBD2. The CDR3 runs to 16 residues. Trimming removed 0 bases from V and 8 bases from J; junction bases left unmatched: 6. CDR3 sequence (DNA): TGTGCCAGCAGTTTAGCGGCTAGCGGGGGGAGGTATGAGCAGTTCTTC. Protein: CASSLAASGGRYEQFF.

Only a few counts were recorded for this clonotype. This chain links TRBV6-5 with TRBJ2-2; maybe TRBD1 (5 bases). Per germline, CDR1 MNHEY and CDR2 SVGAGI. V lost 2 bases and J lost 1, with 5 bases in between. The CDR3 runs 14 residues. This CDR3 is CASSYTGNTGELFF. The CDR3 DNA sequence: TGTGCCAGCAGTTACACAGGGAACACCGGGGAGCTGTTTTTT.

This clonotype was seen repeatedly, ten times or more. This chain joins TRBV28 and TRBJ1-5; D uncertain. This CDR3 comprises 15 residues. V lost 6 bases, J lost 4 bases, and 16 bases lay in between. Germline V gives CDR1 MDHEN, CDR2 SYDVKM. CDR3 residues: CASSPGVHPNQPQHF. CDR3 in DNA: TGTGCCAGCAGCCCCGGAGTTCACCCGAATCAGCCCCAGCATTTT.

Concerning this clonotype: A much larger clonotype is one base distant, so this may be a read error. This chain joins TRBV2 and TRBJ1-1; D is unresolved. The germline V gene has CDR1 SNHLY and CDR2 FYNNEI. The CDR3 consists of 14 residues. The ends were cut back, 7 bases at V and 0 bases at J, with 12 bases in the middle. The CDR3 DNA is TGTGCCAGCATAGCAGCCCTAATGAACACTGAAGCTTTCTTT. As protein: CASIAALMNTEAFF.

Of note for this clonotype: A much larger clone sits a single nucleotide away, making a read error possible. The chain employs TRBV12-3 or TRBV12-4 and TRBJ2-3, with D unresolved. The V and J ends lost 6 bases and 4 bases respectively, with 8 bases between them. The length of the CDR3 is 12 residues. The CDR3 spells CASRDGADTQYF. CDR3 coding DNA: TGTGCCAGCAGGGATGGCGCAGATACGCAGTATTTT.

Details on this clonotype: This may stem from a read error, because a much larger clone lies one nucleotide away. The rearrangement links TRBV4-3 to TRBJ2-1, with D tentatively TRBD2 (6 bases). This CDR3 region has 14 residues. Germline CDR1 LGHNA, CDR2 YSLEER. Deletions cut 3 bases from V and 9 bases from J, with 15 bases between. CDR3 region: CASSHGVAALEQFF. The DNA for the CDR3 is TGCGCCAGCAGCCATGGAGTAGCGGCCCTTGAGCAGTTCTTC.

This clonotype is classed as medium-sized (0.01 to 0.1%). The V call is TRBV28, the J call TRBJ2-7; TRBD2 matches 7 bases. After removal of 3 bases from V and 4 bases from J, the junction contained 6 bases not matched to a gene. This CDR3 is 14 amino acids long. The V gene's germline CDR1 is MDHEN and CDR2 SYDVKM. CDR3 DNA sequence: TGTGCCAGCAGTTTGAGGCTAGCGGTTTACGAGCAGTACTTC. This translates into CASSLRLAVYEQYF.

This clonotype was picked up many times. The chain recombines TRBV6-2 or TRBV6-3 with TRBJ2-3; D may be TRBD1 or TRBD2 (5 bases each). Germline V gene data show CDR1 as MNHEY and CDR2 as SVGEGT. V dropped 7 bases and J dropped 2 bases, with 10 bases sitting between them. The CDR3 is made up of 13 amino acids. As DNA, the CDR3 is TGTGCCAGCAACCGAGGGACCACAGATACGCAGTATTTT. It encodes CASNRGTTDTQYF.

The chain recombines TRBV3-1 with TRBJ2-7; 9 bases are shared with TRBD1. There are 15 residues in the CDR3. Germline V gene sequence: CDR1 LGHDT, CDR2 YNNKEL (reference sequence). Trimming at V came to 1 base and at J to 7 bases, leaving 8 bases not matched to a gene. The CDR3: CASSQADRGVVEQYF. As DNA, the CDR3 is TGTGCCAGCAGCCAAGCCGACAGGGGGGTTGTTGAGCAGTACTTC.

This clonotype was seen repeatedly, ten times or more. The V gene is TRBV5-1, the J gene TRBJ2-6, with D maybe TRBD2 (6 bases). The germline V and J ends were trimmed by 3 bases and 0 bases, with 7 bases remaining between them. The CDR3 totals 15 residues. CDR1 is SGHRS, CDR2 YFSETQ, per germline. The CDR3 nucleotides are TGCGCCAGCAGCTGGGACTTCTCTGGGGCCAACGTCCTGACTTTC. Amino acid sequence: CASSWDFSGANVLTF.

The rearrangement uses TRBV7-6 and TRBJ2-7; tentatively, D is TRBD1 or TRBD2 (5 bases each). CDR1 is SGHVS and CDR2 is FNYEAQ in the germline V gene. Trimming stripped 1 base from V and 6 bases from J, with 13 bases between. The CDR3 has 14 amino acids. As DNA, the CDR3 is TGTGCCAGCAGCTTAGGTCTCGGGGCCGGCGAGCAGTACTTC. It specifies CASSLGLGAGEQYF.